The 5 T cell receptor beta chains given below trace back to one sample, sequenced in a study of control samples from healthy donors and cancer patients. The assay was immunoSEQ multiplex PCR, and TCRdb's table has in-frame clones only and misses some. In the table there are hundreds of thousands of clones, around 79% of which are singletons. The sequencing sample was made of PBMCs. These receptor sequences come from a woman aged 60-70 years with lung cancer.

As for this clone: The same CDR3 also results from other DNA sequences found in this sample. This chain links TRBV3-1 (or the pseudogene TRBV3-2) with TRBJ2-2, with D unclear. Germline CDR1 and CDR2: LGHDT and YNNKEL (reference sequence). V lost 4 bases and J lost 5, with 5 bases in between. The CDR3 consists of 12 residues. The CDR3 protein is CASSRRTGELFF. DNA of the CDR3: TGTGCCAGCAGCCGGAGAACCGGGGAGCTGTTTTTT.

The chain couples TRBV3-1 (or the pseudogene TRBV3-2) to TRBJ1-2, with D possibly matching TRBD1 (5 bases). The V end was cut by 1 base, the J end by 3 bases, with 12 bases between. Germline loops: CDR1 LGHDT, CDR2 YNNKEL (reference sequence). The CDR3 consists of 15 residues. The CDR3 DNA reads TGTGCCAGCAGCCAAGCCTCGGGGCGCCACTATGGCTACACCTTC. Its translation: CASSQASGRHYGYTF.

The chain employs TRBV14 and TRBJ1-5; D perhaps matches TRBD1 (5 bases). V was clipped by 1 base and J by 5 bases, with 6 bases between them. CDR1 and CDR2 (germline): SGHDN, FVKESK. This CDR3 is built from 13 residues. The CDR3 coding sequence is TGTGCCAGCAGCCAAGGGGGACATCAGCCCCAGCATTTT. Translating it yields CASSQGGHQPQHF.

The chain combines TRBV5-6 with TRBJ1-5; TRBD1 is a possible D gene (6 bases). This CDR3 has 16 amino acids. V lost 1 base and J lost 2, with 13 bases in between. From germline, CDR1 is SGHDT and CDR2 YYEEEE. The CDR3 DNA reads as TGTGCCAGCAGCTTGACGCTTACAGGGCGCAATCAGCCCCAGCATTTT. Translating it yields CASSLTLTGRNQPQHF.

The CDR3 DNA reads TGTGCCAGCAGCGTAGGACGGGGGATGGGAGCTAATGAAAAACTGTTTTTT. Its protein product is CASSVGRGMGANEKLFF. V and J are TRBV9 and TRBJ1-4, with D perhaps TRBD1 (5 bases). The germline CDR1 and CDR2 sequences are SGDLS and YYNGEE. The CDR3 covers 17 residues. V was clipped by 0 bases and J by 3 bases, with 15 bases between them.